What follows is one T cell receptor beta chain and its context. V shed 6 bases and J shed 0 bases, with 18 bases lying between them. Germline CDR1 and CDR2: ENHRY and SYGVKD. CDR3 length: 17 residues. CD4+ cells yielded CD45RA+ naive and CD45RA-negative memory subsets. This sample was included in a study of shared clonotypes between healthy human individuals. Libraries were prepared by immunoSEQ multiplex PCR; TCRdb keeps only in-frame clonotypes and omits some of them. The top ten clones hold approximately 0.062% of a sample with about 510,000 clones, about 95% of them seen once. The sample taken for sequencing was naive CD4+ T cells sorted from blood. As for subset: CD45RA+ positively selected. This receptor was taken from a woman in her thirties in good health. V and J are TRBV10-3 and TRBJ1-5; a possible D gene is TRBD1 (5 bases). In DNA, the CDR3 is TGTGCCATCAGCGACCAGGGTCGTCTTTATAGCAATCAGCCCCAGCATTTT. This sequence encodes CAISDQGRLYSNQPQHF.